This TCR beta chain originates from a study of T cell responses to AZD1222 COVID-19 vaccine. Study results and limitations: The donor group comprised mostly white British people and more females; the analysis possibly underestimated clonal diversity. Vaccine-associated CD4 TCRs spanned spike, dominant at 160-218 and 743-854.

Regarding this clone: Its antigen is undetermined.

The V gene lost 0 bases and the J gene lost 4 bases, with 9 bases spanning the gap. This CDR3 region has 14 residues. Per germline, CDR1 LNHNV and CDR2 YYDKDF (reference sequence). Researchers grouped second doses given at about 4 or about 12 weeks into one pool. Produced via immunoSEQ multiplex PCR; TCRdb's table is partial and in-frame only. The table lists about 110,000 clones, around 88% of them singletons, with roughly 6.7% in the top ten. The chain employs TRBV15 and TRBJ1-2, with D perhaps matching TRBD1 (5 bases). Specimen: peripheral blood, collected 28 days after the second AZD1222 dose. The sequence derives from an adult who received the AZD1222 COVID-19 vaccine. DNA of the CDR3: TGTGCCACCAGCAGAGATCTGGGGGGCTATGGCTACACCTTC. Its translation: CATSRDLGGYGYTF.